Listed below are T cell receptor beta chains from one sample, sequenced in a study of immune cell composition in non-small cell lung cancer. TCRdb's table, derived via immunoSEQ multiplex PCR, lists solely in-frame clones and lacks some. The sample records about 6,600 clones, 82% being singletons. Sequences were obtained from non-adjacent lung tissue. These TCRs come from a human donor with non-small cell lung cancer. The CDR3 runs from the conserved cysteine through the conserved F or W. The size of a clone is reported for some rows only, either as once, few or many, or as a class for expanded clones.

cdr3_aa j_call v_call clone_size
CSVGVAGGTDTQYF TRBJ2-3 TRBV29-1 -
CASSVGQNNQPQHF TRBJ1-5 TRBV9 -
CASSPGQGNQPQHF TRBJ1-5 TRBV28 -
CASTGATSTDTQYF TRBJ2-3 TRBV7-2 -
CASSESRDGYEQYF TRBJ2-7 TRBV10-2 -
CASSRSGLAVYEQFF TRBJ2-1 TRBV7-9 -
CASNGGGAGNEQFF TRBJ2-1 TRBV27 -
CASSWTAYNEQFF TRBJ2-1 TRBV10-2 few
CSVGANYGYTF TRBJ1-2 TRBV29-1 -
CAWSGPLAGGQETQYF TRBJ2-5 TRBV30 -
CARAREARLLSYTF TRBJ1-2 TRBV9 once
CASSLKSGGGYTF TRBJ1-2 TRBV28 -
CASSQQGYRSYTF TRBJ1-2 TRBV2 -
CASSPPGLAGVPDTQYF TRBJ2-3 TRBV10-1 -
CASSLELASTDTQYF TRBJ2-3 TRBV5-1 -
CASSLIVGGGADTQYF TRBJ2-3 TRBV7-3 -
CASSQAGQRSYEQYF TRBJ2-7 TRBV14 few
CASSPRFGLGEQYF TRBJ2-7 TRBV9 -
CASSEGTTGELFF TRBJ2-2 TRBV7-2 -
CASSPGTDTTYEQYF TRBJ2-7 TRBV19 -
CASSLGPAYEQYF TRBJ2-7 TRBV5-1 -
CASSLRLTGGSSYEQYF TRBJ2-7 TRBV5-5 -
CASTFRWDRANTEAFF TRBJ1-1 TRBV28 -
CATGGRGGDTDTQYF TRBJ2-3 TRBV10-3 -
CSASGVYGYTF TRBJ1-2 TRBV29-1 -
CASSLNRGPANEQFF TRBJ2-1 TRBV7-9 -
CASILGAPGRRGNTEAFF TRBJ1-1 TRBV2 large
CASNPSTGPYNEQFF TRBJ2-1 TRBV6-5 -
CASRPGQPIYEQYF TRBJ2-7 TRBV5-5 -
CASSLSVGSQPQHF TRBJ1-5 TRBV28 few
CASSLGADSYEQYF TRBJ2-7 TRBV13 -
CASSSRLAGGPGDEQFF TRBJ2-1 TRBV5-4 -
CASSPPRRGRYQETQYF TRBJ2-5 TRBV28 once
CASSKQGDEQYF TRBJ2-7 TRBV19 -
CASSQEEGAGANVLTF TRBJ2-6 TRBV4-3 -
CAWRRLAGYEQFF TRBJ2-1 TRBV30 -
CASRRSSGANVLTF TRBJ2-6 TRBV2 -
CASSRTGQANYGYTF TRBJ1-2 TRBV6-1 once
CATVDRGTNQPQHF TRBJ1-5 TRBV28 -
CASSSVANEQYF TRBJ2-7 TRBV6-6 once
CASSSRTPTNEQFF TRBJ2-1 TRBV5-4 -
CASNGQGETEAFF TRBJ1-1 TRBV5-5 -
CASSPGVAGVNEQFF TRBJ2-1 TRBV5-1 -
CASSSTGATMNEQYF TRBJ2-7 TRBV5-1 once
CASSLVGQYQETQYF TRBJ2-5 TRBV7-2 -
CASSLTFRAGGSTNEKLFF TRBJ1-4 TRBV7-3 -
CASSLQGRQPQHF TRBJ1-5 TRBV28 once
CASSPARDRVMGEQFF TRBJ2-1 TRBV5-4 -